Listed here are 9 T cell receptor beta chains from one sample, sequenced in a study of graft-versus-host responses after intestinal transplantation. Their target antigens are unknown. Clones were sequenced by immunoSEQ multiplex PCR, and TCRdb holds only the in-frame ones, with some missing. The sample lists 60,000 to 80,000 clones, around 91% occurring once. The specimen was unstimulated CD8+ T cells sorted from spleen or lymph node cells, collected before intestinal transplant. The receptors here all came from a human donor who received an intestinal transplant.

The J gene is TRBJ1-2, the V gene TRBV19; 8 nucleotides agree with TRBD1. V was pared by 7 bases and J by 4 bases, with 11 bases of the junction left unmatched. Germline lookup yields CDR1 LNHDA and CDR2 SQIVND (reference sequence). The CDR3 covers 15 residues. The chain's CDR3 is CASTPGTGYTYGYTF. Here the CDR3 DNA reads TGTGCCAGTACCCCCGGGACAGGATATACCTATGGCTACACCTTC.

This chain connects TRBV11-3 to TRBJ2-1; 11 bases agree with TRBD2. The CDR3 consists of 16 residues. Trimming took 5 bases from V and 2 from J; bases not matched to a gene: 5. In germline, CDR1 is SGHNT, CDR2 YENEEA. The CDR3 is CASSRTTSGAYNEQFF. As DNA, the CDR3 is TGTGCCAGCAGCCGTACGACTAGCGGGGCCTACAATGAGCAGTTCTTC.

The rearrangement joins TRBV11-2 to TRBJ1-1, with D tentatively TRBD1 (5 bases). CDR1 SGHAT and CDR2 FQNNGV come from the germline V gene. The CDR3 is 12 residues long. Trimming pared 9 bases from V and 5 bases from J, leaving 13 bases between. CDR3: CASGQRGTEAFF. The CDR3 region has the DNA TGTGCCAGTGGGCAGCGGGGGACTGAAGCTTTCTTT.

This chain joins TRBV5-1 and TRBJ1-5; a possible D gene is TRBD1 (5 bases). The CDR3 is made up of 18 amino acids. Trimming pared 4 bases from V and 5 bases from J, leaving 25 bases between. Germline V gene lookup returns CDR1 SGHRS and CDR2 YFSETQ. The CDR3 is CASSLQGVAATIDQPQHF. Here the CDR3 DNA reads TGCGCCAGCAGCCTCCAGGGTGTCGCAGCTACTATAGATCAGCCCCAGCATTTT.

J is TRBJ2-5 and V is TRBV7-9; D is ambiguous. Germline V lookup: CDR1 SEHNR, CDR2 FQNEAQ (reference sequence). V lost 5 bases and J 3 bases, leaving 7 bases between the germline ends. The CDR3 is 12 amino acids. The CDR3 region is CASSLREETQYF. CDR3 coding DNA: TGTGCCAGCAGCCTCCGGGAAGAGACCCAGTACTTC. Together with reference TRBV7-9 and TRBJ2-5, the CDR3 gives the full variable domain: DTGVSQNPRHKITKRGQNVTFRCDPISEHNRLYWYRQTLGQGPEFLTYFQNEAQLEKSRLLSDRFSAERPKGSFSTLEIQRTEQGDSAMYLCASSLREETQYFGPGTRLLVL.

The chain employs TRBV7-8 and TRBJ2-3; no clear D. CDR3 length: 12 amino acids. V was pared by 1 base and J by 6 bases, with 5 bases between. The germline CDR1 and CDR2 sequences are SGHVS and FQNEAQ. The CDR3 region is CASSLGADTQYF. The CDR3 DNA reads TGTGCCAGCAGCTTAGGCGCGGATACGCAGTATTTT.

The chain has TRBV27 and TRBJ1-1; D possibly corresponds to TRBD1 (5 bases). The V gene lost 3 bases and the J gene lost 5 bases, with 16 bases spanning the gap. This CDR3 comprises 15 residues. Germline V CDR1 and CDR2: MNHEY, SMNVEV (reference sequence). The CDR3 region is CASSFLDRARTEAFF. Written as DNA, the CDR3 is TGTGCCAGCAGTTTTCTCGACAGAGCCCGGACTGAAGCTTTCTTT.

The rearrangement uses TRBV13 and TRBJ2-7, with TRBD1 matching 10 bases. CDR3 length equals 14 residues. Germline CDR1 reads PRHDT; CDR2 reads FYEKMQ (reference sequence). With 5 bases clipped from V and 6 bases from J, the junction kept 7 bases outside the gene matches. The CDR3 DNA follows: TGTGCCAGCAGCGACCGGGACAGGGGAGGCGAGCAGTACTTC. Encoded protein: CASSDRDRGGEQYF.

The chain uses TRBV4-1 and TRBJ1-4; D unresolved. The V end lost 3 bases, the J end lost 4 bases, and 12 bases lay between the germline ends. The CDR3 contains 15 residues. Germline lookup yields CDR1 MGHRA and CDR2 YSYEKL. This CDR3 reads CASSQPAGLNEKLFF. CDR3 DNA: TGCGCCAGCAGCCAGCCCGCGGGCCTTAATGAAAAACTGTTTTTT.